These T cell receptor beta chains were read from a single sample in a study of chemoradiotherapy in HPV16-positive cancers. Data came from immunoSEQ multiplex PCR; TCRdb stores just in-frame clones and leaves some out. The sample holds roughly 5,700 clones, roughly 82% seen once. Source: tumor tissue, taken from a patient who underwent chemoradiotherapy. The receptors shown here come from a human donor with HPV-associated anogenital cancer. The CDR3 runs from the conserved cysteine through the conserved F or W. A D gene is named only where the DNA matches it firmly. Clone size, where shown, is once, few, many, or a class for clones that have expanded.

V: TRBV4-3
J: TRBJ2-3
D: TRBD2
size: -
DNA: TGCGCCAGCAGCCAAGAGGGTGGCGGGGGGGGCACAGATACGCAGTATTTT
CDR3: CASSQEGGGGGTDTQYF

V: TRBV7-8
J: TRBJ2-2
D: -
size: -
DNA: TGTGCCAGCAGGCCGACCGGGACTGAGAACACCGGGGAGCTGTTTTTT
CDR3: CASRPTGTENTGELFF

V: TRBV11-3
J: TRBJ2-7
D: -
size: -
DNA: TGTGCCAGCAGCCCGGGTCCTACATACGAGCAGTACTTC
CDR3: CASSPGPTYEQYF

V: TRBV6-6
J: TRBJ2-7
D: TRBD1
size: -
DNA: TGTGCCAGCAGCAACGGACAGGGGCAATCCTACGAGCAGTACTTC
CDR3: CASSNGQGQSYEQYF

V: TRBV7-8
J: TRBJ2-5
D: -
size: -
DNA: TGTGCCAGCACCCTTGGGGGAACACAAGAGACCCAGTACTTC
CDR3: CASTLGGTQETQYF

V: TRBV6-6
J: TRBJ2-7
D: -
size: -
DNA: TGTGCCAGCAGTTTGACTATTAGCTCCTACGAGCAGTACTTC
CDR3: CASSLTISSYEQYF

V: TRBV5-6
J: TRBJ1-3
D: -
size: -
DNA: TGTGCCAGCAGCTTGAAAGGACGGCTTTCTGGAAACACCATATATTTT
CDR3: CASSLKGRLSGNTIYF

V: TRBV4-2
J: TRBJ2-1
D: TRBD2
size: -
DNA: TGTGCCAGCAGCCAAGAGAGGACTAGCGGGGGACGTGGATCTCCGTTCTTC
CDR3: CASSQERTSGGRGSPFF

V: TRBV4-1
J: TRBJ1-1
D: TRBD1
size: -
DNA: TGCGCCAGCAGCCGTAGTTTATTAGACAGGGGGCTAGAAGCTTTCTTT
CDR3: CASSRSLLDRGLEAFF

V: TRBV7-2
J: TRBJ1-4
D: TRBD1
size: -
DNA: TGTGCCAGCAGCTTAGCGGCAGGGGGTAAAGAAAAACTGTTTTTT
CDR3: CASSLAAGGKEKLFF

V: TRBV21-1
J: TRBJ2-1
D: -
size: -
DNA: TGTGCCAGCAGCGGCCGACGCAAGGAGAGCTACAATGAGCAGTTCTTC
CDR3: CASSGRRKESYNEQFF

V: TRBV9
J: TRBJ2-5
D: TRBD1
size: -
DNA: TGTGCCAGCAGCGTAGGGGACAGGAACCACGAGACCCAGTACTTC
CDR3: CASSVGDRNHETQYF

V: TRBV27
J: TRBJ1-1
D: -
size: -
DNA: TGTGCCAGCAGTTTACGATGGTGGGACACTGAAGCTTTCTTT
CDR3: CASSLRWWDTEAFF

V: TRBV2
J: TRBJ1-1
D: -
size: -
DNA: TGTGCCAGCAGGCGCTATGCGGCGAACACTGAAGCTTTCTTT
CDR3: CASRRYAANTEAFF

V: TRBV19
J: TRBJ1-5
D: -
size: -
DNA: TGTGCCAGTAGTATAGGAGGGGGGAGCAATCAGCCCCAGCATTTT
CDR3: CASSIGGGSNQPQHF

V: TRBV7-9
J: TRBJ1-4
D: TRBD1
size: once
DNA: TGTGCCAGCAGTCTGCCGGTGGGGACAGGCGATGAAAAACTGTTTTTT
CDR3: CASSLPVGTGDEKLFF

V: TRBV7-2
J: TRBJ1-2
D: TRBD1
size: once
DNA: TGTGCCAGCAGCGACAGGGGCGGGGGAGGCTACACCTTC
CDR3: CASSDRGGGGYTF